These 21 T cell receptor beta chains originate from one sample sequenced in a study of cytomegalovirus exposure and HLA in healthy donors (dated 2017 in TCRdb). Library preparation used the immunoSEQ multiplex PCR assay. A mixture of 60 forward primers for TCR Vbeta segments and 13 reverse primers for TCR Jbeta segments was used in the multiplex PCR. Held by TCRdb, this immuneACCESS table contains in-frame sequences only and omits some clones. Under half of the omission traces to an unresolved V gene where checked; the cause of the rest is unknown. This sample gives under 200,000 clones in total; approximately 88% of them show up just once. Of the sample, 0.2% to 0.3% is held by the ten largest clones. Sequencing was carried out using PBMCs. Receptors originate from a boy aged 5-17 years in good health and CMV-seronegative.

CDR3 sequence: CASSGAGTGVHEQYF. The CDR3 DNA reads TGTGCCAGCAGCGGAGCCGGGACAGGGGTTCACGAGCAGTACTTC. V is TRBV5-6 and J is TRBJ2-7; 10 nucleotides agree with TRBD1. The CDR3 is made up of 15 amino acids. Germline V lookup: CDR1 SGHDT, CDR2 YYEEEE. The ends lost 4 bases at V and 5 bases at J; junction bases unmatched: 9.

This clone was recorded once. The CDR3 region is CASSLAGNGRVRSEQFF. CDR3 bases: TGCGCCAGCAGCTTGGCCGGTAACGGGAGGGTTAGGAGTGAGCAGTTCTTC. The chain links TRBV5-1 to TRBJ2-1; 8 bases align to TRBD2. CDR3 length equals 17 residues. Germline CDR1 reads SGHRS; CDR2 reads YFSETQ. J was trimmed by 9 bases and V by 0 bases; bases with no gene match: 14.

The chain joins TRBV5-4 to TRBJ2-4, with 8 bases identical to TRBD2. CDR1 and CDR2 from the germline V gene are SGHNT and YYREEE (reference sequence). The CDR3 length is 18 residues. V dropped 2 bases and J dropped 4; count of bases not matched to a gene: 14. The CDR3 reads CASSFGRWAGGIKNIQYF. CDR3 coding DNA: TGTGCCAGCAGCTTCGGTCGTTGGGCGGGGGGAATAAAAAACATTCAGTACTTC.

V usage is TRBV6-1 and J usage is TRBJ2-1; 11 positions agree with TRBD2. The CDR3 length is 15 residues. V was pared by 6 bases and J by 8 bases, with 9 bases of the junction left unmatched. Germline V gene sequence: CDR1 MNHNS, CDR2 SASEGT. CDR3 loop: CASSPEGLAADEQFF. In nucleotides, the CDR3 is TGTGCCAGCAGCCCAGAGGGACTAGCGGCAGATGAGCAGTTCTTC.

The chain is built from TRBV2 and TRBJ2-2; the match to TRBD2 covers 7 bases. V gave up 2 bases and J gave up 4 bases; unmatched junction bases: 4. CDR1 is SNHLY and CDR2 is FYNNEI in the germline V gene. CDR3 length equals 15 residues. CDR3 bases: TGTGCCAGCAGTGAATGGGGGGGAGGCACCGGGGAGCTGTTTTTT. It encodes CASSEWGGGTGELFF.

The chain combines TRBV4-1 with TRBJ1-5, with a tentative D call TRBD1 (5 bases). CDR1 and CDR2 from the germline V gene are MGHRA and YSYEKL. V lost 0 bases to trimming and J lost 3 bases, with 18 bases between them. The CDR3 is 18 residues long. The CDR3 DNA is TGCGCCAGCAGCCAAGAAGGGGTGTCAGGGATGATCAATCAGCCCCAGCATTTT. Translation gives CASSQEGVSGMINQPQHF.

The V call is TRBV6-4, the J call TRBJ2-7, with 7 bases identical to TRBD1. The CDR3 contains 16 residues. J lost 9 bases, V lost 6 bases, and 20 bases had no gene match. Germline CDR1 is MRHNA and CDR2 is SNTAGT. In nucleotides, the CDR3 is TGTGCCAGCAGCGAGACATTCGGGGCCAACAGGGGCGCGCAGTACTTC. This translates into CASSETFGANRGAQYF.

The J gene is TRBJ2-5, the V gene TRBV30; weak D call: TRBD2 (5 bases). The CDR3 has 15 amino acids. Germline-derived CDR1 and CDR2 are GTSNPN and SVGIG (reference sequence). V lost 2 bases to trimming and J lost 5 bases, with 18 bases between them. CDR3 protein: CAWSRGPKGQETQYF. The DNA of the CDR3 is TGTGCCTGGAGTCGCGGGCCAAAAGGGCAGGAGACCCAGTACTTC.

The V call is TRBV7-8, the J call TRBJ1-5, with D tentatively TRBD1 (6 bases). This CDR3 region has 17 residues. CDR1 and CDR2 from the germline V gene are SGHVS and FQNEAQ. Trimming pared 1 base from V and 9 bases from J, leaving 22 bases between. For the CDR3, the DNA is TGTGCCAGCAGCTTAGACCCTAAGGGCAGGGGCCTTGGGCCCCAGCATTTT. Encoded protein: CASSLDPKGRGLGPQHF.

The sample holds one count of this clone. This chain links TRBV12-5 with TRBJ1-5; 7 bases agree with TRBD1. The CDR3 is 14 amino acids. CDR1 LGHNT and CDR2 FRNRAP come from the germline V gene. V lost 6 bases, J lost 4 bases, and 6 bases stayed unmatched. This CDR3 is CASGPGQLNQPQHF. The CDR3 DNA is TGTGCTAGTGGGCCGGGACAGCTTAATCAGCCCCAGCATTTT.

The rearrangement uses TRBV29-1 and TRBJ2-5, with D unresolved. Germline CDR1 reads SQVTM; CDR2 reads ANQGSEA. V lost 3 bases and J lost 3, with 14 bases in between. This CDR3 contains 14 residues. The CDR3 reads CSVENGGVEETQYF. CDR3 bases: TGCAGCGTTGAGAACGGTGGTGTCGAAGAGACCCAGTACTTC.

The rearrangement joins TRBV6-5 to TRBJ1-1; tentative D call: TRBD1 (5 bases). Trimming cost V 0 bases and J 4 bases, with 9 bases left between them. This CDR3 has 14 amino acids. In germline, CDR1 is MNHEY, CDR2 SVGAGI. The CDR3 reads CASSYSRVGTEAFF. The CDR3 DNA sequence: TGTGCCAGCAGTTACTCCAGGGTGGGCACTGAAGCTTTCTTT.

The chain carries TRBV7-6 and TRBJ2-3; weak D call: TRBD1 (5 bases). V lost 1 base and J lost 3, with 14 bases in between. Per the germline V gene, CDR1 is SGHVS and CDR2 is FNYEAQ. The CDR3 is 16 amino acids. CDR3 amino acids: CASSLGWAGQTDTQYF. The CDR3 DNA follows: TGTGCCAGCAGCTTAGGGTGGGCAGGGCAAACAGATACGCAGTATTTT. Supplemented by reference TRBV7-6 and TRBJ2-3, the full variable domain reads GAGVSQSPRYKVTKRGQDVALRCDPISGHVSLYWYRQALGQGPEFLTYFNYEAQQDKSGLPNDRFSAERPEGSISTLTIQRTEQRDSAMYRCASSLGWAGQTDTQYFGPGTRLTVL.

The chain employs TRBV27 and TRBJ2-4, with D possibly being TRBD1 (6 bases). V lost 11 bases, J lost 4 bases, and 15 bases lay in between. CDR1 MNHEY and CDR2 SMNVEV come from the germline V gene (reference sequence). CDR3 length: 13 amino acids. This CDR3 is CAVWDKSKNIQYF. In DNA, the CDR3 is TGTGCCGTTTGGGACAAGTCAAAAAACATTCAGTACTTC.

Only a few counts were recorded for this clone. This chain connects TRBV15 to TRBJ2-7; D ambiguous. Germline CDR1 reads LNHNV; CDR2 reads YYDKDF (reference sequence). The CDR3 consists of 15 residues. V lost 0 bases and J lost 0, with 9 bases in between. The CDR3 coding sequence is TGTGCCACCAGCAGAGATCGCGCACCCTCCTACGAGCAGTACTTC. This gives the protein CATSRDRAPSYEQYF.

The rearrangement uses TRBV2 and TRBJ2-1; D might be TRBD2 (6 bases). Trimming stripped 1 base from V and 1 base from J, with 14 bases between. The CDR3 runs 17 residues. CDR1 is SNHLY, CDR2 FYNNEI, per germline. The CDR3, as DNA: TGTGCCAGCAGTGAAGGACCACTAGCAGGGTCCTACAATGAGCAGTTCTTC. Its translation is CASSEGPLAGSYNEQFF.

The rearrangement uses TRBV18 and TRBJ2-7, with TRBD1 as a possible D gene (5 bases). The CDR3 has 13 residues. V was shortened by 2 bases and J by 0 bases, with 5 bases between the two germline ends. The germline CDR1 and CDR2 sequences are KGHSH and LQKENI. As DNA, the CDR3 is TGTGCCAGCTCACCAGGGGCCTCCTACGAGCAGTACTTC. It yields the protein CASSPGASYEQYF.

The rearrangement uses TRBV5-1 and TRBJ2-7, with D possibly being TRBD1 (6 bases). Looked up from germline, CDR1 is SGHRS and CDR2 is YFSETQ. V dropped 4 bases and J dropped 4 bases, with 12 bases sitting between them. This CDR3 is 13 amino acids long. Here the CDR3 DNA reads TGCGCCAGCAGCCCAGCAGGGGCGTACGAGCAGTACTTC. Translated: CASSPAGAYEQYF.

The chain uses TRBV5-1 and TRBJ2-1; 10 bases are shared with TRBD2. Germline V CDR1 and CDR2: SGHRS, YFSETQ. The CDR3 is 17 residues long. With V trimmed by 0 bases and J by 6 bases, 9 bases remained unmatched. The CDR3 sequence: CASSLDPLAGVINEQFF. CDR3 nucleotide sequence: TGCGCCAGCAGCTTGGACCCTCTAGCGGGAGTAATCAATGAGCAGTTCTTC.

The chain links TRBV7-9 to TRBJ1-2; D gene ambiguous. CDR1 and CDR2 (germline): SEHNR, FQNEAQ (reference sequence). The CDR3 spans 14 residues. V lost 5 bases to trimming and J lost 3 bases, with 13 bases between them. CDR3 sequence (DNA): TGTGCCAGCAGCCCCCTCGGGGTGGACTATGGCTACACCTTC. Amino acid sequence: CASSPLGVDYGYTF. The variable domain in full, completed from reference TRBV7-9 and TRBJ1-2, reads DTGVSQNPRHKITKRGQNVTFRCDPISEHNRLYWYRQTLGQGPEFLTYFQNEAQLEKSRLLSDRFSAERPKGSFSTLEIQRTEQGDSAMYLCASSPLGVDYGYTFGSGTRLTVV.

The chain employs TRBV29-1 and TRBJ2-1; unclear D gene. Germline CDR1 is SQVTM and CDR2 is ANQGSEA. Trimming removed 3 bases from V and 7 bases from J, with 7 bases in between. This CDR3 contains 11 residues. For the CDR3, the DNA is TGCAGCGTTGAGAGGTTGAATGAGCAGTTCTTC. It codes for CSVERLNEQFF.